The next 2 T cell receptor beta chains were all read from a single sample in a study of T-cell reconstitution after alpha-beta-depleted transplantation in children. Preparation of the TCRbeta library used unique molecular identifiers. Each CDR3 protein is one row after TCRdb ran MiXCR on the PCR reads. Among about 500,000 distinct CDR3 sequences listed, about an eighth were seen once. The sample in question was PBMCs, mostly from graft donor cells, obtained 180 days after TCRalphabeta/CD19-depleted stem cell transplant. The receptors come from a female patient aged 2 to 10 who had a stem cell transplant for aplastic anemia, so the T cells may come from the graft donor.

This CDR3 reads CSVDGRGNYGYTF. The CDR3 DNA reads TGCAGCGTTGACGGCAGGGGGAACTATGGCTACACCTTC. V is TRBV29-1 and J is TRBJ1-2, with 7 bases that match TRBD1. Trimming removed 3 bases from V and 2 bases from J; junction bases left unmatched: 3. This CDR3 has 13 residues. CDR1 is SQVTM, CDR2 ANQGSEA, per germline. The full variable domain, in which reference TRBV29-1 and TRBJ1-2 provide the parts outside the CDR3, is SAVISQKPSRDICQRGTSLTIQCQVDSQVTMMFWYRQQPGQSLTLIATANQGSEATYESGFVIDKFPISRPNLTFSTLTVSNMSPEDSSIYLCSVDGRGNYGYTFGSGTRLTVV.

V gene TRBV28 combines with J gene TRBJ2-5; no definite D call. The CDR3 consists of 12 residues. Germline CDR1 is MDHEN and CDR2 is SYDVKM. V gave up 3 bases and J gave up 7 bases, with 9 bases separating them. CDR3 sequence: CASSFPAGTQYF. CDR3 DNA sequence: TGTGCCAGCAGTTTTCCCGCCGGGACCCAGTACTTC. Full variable domain (outside the CDR3, taken from reference TRBV28 and TRBJ2-5): DVKVTQSSRYLVKRTGEKVFLECVQDMDHENMFWYRQDPGLGLRLIYFSYDVKMKEKGDIPEGYSVSREKKERFSLILESASTNQTSMYLCASSFPAGTQYFGPGTRLLVL.